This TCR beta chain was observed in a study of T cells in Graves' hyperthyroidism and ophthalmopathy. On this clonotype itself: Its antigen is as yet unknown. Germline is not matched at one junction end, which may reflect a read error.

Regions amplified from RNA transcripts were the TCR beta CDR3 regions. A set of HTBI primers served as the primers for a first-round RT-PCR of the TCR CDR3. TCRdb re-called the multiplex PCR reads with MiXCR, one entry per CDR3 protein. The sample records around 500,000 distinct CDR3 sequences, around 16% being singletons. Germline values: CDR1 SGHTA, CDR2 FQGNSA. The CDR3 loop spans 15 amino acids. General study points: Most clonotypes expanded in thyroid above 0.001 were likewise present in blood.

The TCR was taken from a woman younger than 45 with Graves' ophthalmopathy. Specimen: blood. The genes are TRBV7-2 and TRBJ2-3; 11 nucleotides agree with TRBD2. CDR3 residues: CAGSLVAGGTDTQYF. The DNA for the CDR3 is TGTGCCGGCAGCTTAGTAGCGGGAGGGACAGATACGCAGTATTTT.